This T cell receptor (beta chain) was identified during a study of beta chain features in type 1 diabetes. The germline V and J ends were trimmed by 4 bases and 7 bases, with 19 bases remaining between them. There are 15 residues in the CDR3. The germline V gene has CDR1 GTSNPN and CDR2 SVGIG (reference sequence). Sequencing targeted expressed TCRB transcripts, as all isolated RNA had been reverse transcribed. Some clones are missing from TCRdb's copy, which holds only in-frame ones; the method was immunoSEQ multiplex PCR. The sample contains approximately 400,000 clones, over 12% of which appear only once.

The chain links TRBV30 to TRBJ1-4, with a weak D call TRBD1 (6 bases). The sequenced sample was naive CD4+ T cells from blood. This sequence was found in a woman under 30 in good health. The CDR3 here is CAWTGNRATGEKLFF. The CDR3 coding sequence is TGTGCCTGGACCGGCAACAGGGCTACTGGTGAAAAACTGTTTTTT. The full variable domain, completed using reference TRBV30 and TRBJ1-4, is SQTIHQWPATLVQPVGSPLSLECTVEGTSNPNLYWYRQAAGRGLQLLFYSVGIGQISSEVPQNLSASRPQDRQFILSSKKLLLSDSGFYLCAWTGNRATGEKLFFGSGTQLSVL.